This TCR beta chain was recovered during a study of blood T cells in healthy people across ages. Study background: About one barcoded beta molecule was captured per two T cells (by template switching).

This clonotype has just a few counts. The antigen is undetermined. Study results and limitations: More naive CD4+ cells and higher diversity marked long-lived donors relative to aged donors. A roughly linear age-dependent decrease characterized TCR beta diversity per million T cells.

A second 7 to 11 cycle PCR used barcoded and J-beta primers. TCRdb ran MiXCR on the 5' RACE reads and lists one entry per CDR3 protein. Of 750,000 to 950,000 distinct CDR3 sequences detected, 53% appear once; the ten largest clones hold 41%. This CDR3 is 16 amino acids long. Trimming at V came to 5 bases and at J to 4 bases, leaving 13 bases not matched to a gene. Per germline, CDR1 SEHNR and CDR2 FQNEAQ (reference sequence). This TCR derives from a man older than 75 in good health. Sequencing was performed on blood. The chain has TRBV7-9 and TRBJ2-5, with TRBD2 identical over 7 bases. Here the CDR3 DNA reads TGTGCCAGCAGCCGGAGCGGGCGGGAGATTAGAGAGACCCAGTACTTC. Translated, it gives CASSRSGREIRETQYF.